Presented here are 20 T cell receptor beta chains from one specimen sequenced in a study of beta chain features in type 1 diabetes. Overall study results and limits: Shorter TCRB CDR3s, moderately but significantly so, marked every one of the four CD4+ subsets in Type 1 diabetes patients.

The study reverse transcribed the entire isolated RNA, so it sequenced expressed TCRB transcripts. Sequenced by immunoSEQ multiplex PCR; TCRdb stores in-frame clones only, minus some. Among some 660,000 clones, more than 12% were seen once, and the ten largest hold just under 0.04%. These receptors are not linked to any known antigen. The sequenced material came from naive CD4+ T cells from blood. The receptors were gathered from a man between 18 and 35 years old with type 1 diabetes.

This clone was seen only a few times. The chain carries TRBV10-3 and TRBJ2-1, with D perhaps TRBD1 (5 bases). V gave up 3 bases and J gave up 0 bases, with 15 bases separating them. The CDR3 spans 17 residues. Germline V gene lookup returns CDR1 ENHRY and CDR2 SYGVKD. CDR3 amino acids: CAISDPRETRSYNEQFF. Here the CDR3 DNA reads TGTGCCATCAGTGACCCCAGGGAAACCCGCTCCTACAATGAGCAGTTCTTC.

This clone was detected only a few times. V gene TRBV20-1 combines with J gene TRBJ1-6; TRBD1 might be the D (5 bases). With 6 bases removed from V and 10 bases from J, the gap between germline ends came to 10 bases. Germline CDR1 DFQATT, CDR2 SNEGSKA (reference sequence). The CDR3 totals 11 residues. For the CDR3, the DNA is TGCAGTGCCTGGGGGAACTCACCCCTCCACTTT. Translated: CSAWGNSPLHF.

The J gene is TRBJ1-6, the V gene TRBV4-3; D is uncertain. V gave up 2 bases and J gave up 7 bases, with 6 bases separating them. Germline loops: CDR1 LGHNA, CDR2 YSLEER. This CDR3 contains 13 residues. The CDR3 loop is CASSQRLNSPLHF. DNA for the CDR3: TGCGCCAGCAGCCAACGCTTGAATTCACCCCTCCACTTT.

To note about this clone: The sample carries other DNA sequences with the same CDR3. The rearrangement links TRBV30 to TRBJ1-5; weak D call: TRBD1 (5 bases). CDR1 and CDR2 (germline): GTSNPN, SVGIG (reference sequence). CDR3 length: 14 residues. V lost 0 bases to trimming and J lost 4 bases, with 10 bases between them. CDR3 residues: CAWSVGTGNQPQHF. The CDR3 DNA is TGTGCCTGGAGTGTAGGGACTGGAAATCAGCCCCAGCATTTT. Using reference TRBV30 and TRBJ1-5 for the parts outside the CDR3, the full variable domain is SQTIHQWPATLVQPVGSPLSLECTVEGTSNPNLYWYRQAAGRGLQLLFYSVGIGQISSEVPQNLSASRPQDRQFILSSKKLLLSDSGFYLCAWSVGTGNQPQHFGDGTRLSIL.

This clone was seen only a few times. The J gene is TRBJ2-1, the V gene TRBV18; TRBD2 might be the D (5 bases). Germline V gene data show CDR1 as KGHSH and CDR2 as LQKENI. The CDR3 length is 15 residues. V was pared by 3 bases and J by 2 bases, with 11 bases between. CDR3 coding DNA: TGTGCCAGCTCACCCAGCGAGGGCGCCTACAATGAGCAGTTCTTC. It encodes CASSPSEGAYNEQFF.

This clone has a handful of counts. The chain combines TRBV27 with TRBJ1-5; D gene uncertain. This CDR3 comprises 14 residues. From germline, CDR1 is MNHEY and CDR2 SMNVEV (reference sequence). Between the trimmed V and J ends, which lost 6 bases and 5 bases, there was a span of 14 bases. CDR3 in amino acids: CASSPRPRHQPQHF. The CDR3 nucleotides read TGTGCCAGCAGCCCTAGGCCTAGGCATCAGCCCCAGCATTTT.

Concerning this clone itself: Other DNA sequences in the sample encode the same CDR3. The chain joins TRBV5-4 to TRBJ1-1; no clear D. This CDR3 has 14 amino acids. The V gene lost 1 base and the J gene lost 0 bases, with 7 bases spanning the gap. CDR1 SGHNT and CDR2 YYREEE come from the germline V gene (reference sequence). The CDR3 sequence is CASSLKGMNTEAFF. The CDR3 coding sequence is TGTGCCAGCAGCTTGAAGGGCATGAACACTGAAGCTTTCTTT.

This clone was detected a few times. This chain connects TRBV9 to TRBJ2-2; D unresolved. This CDR3 has 16 residues. Trimming stripped 0 bases from V and 0 bases from J, with 9 bases between. Germline V gene data show CDR1 as SGDLS and CDR2 as YYNGEE. The CDR3 DNA reads as TGTGCCAGCAGCGTAGACGCTGGGGCGAACACCGGGGAGCTGTTTTTT. This translates into CASSVDAGANTGELFF.

This clone was observed a handful of times. V gene TRBV4-3 combines with J gene TRBJ1-1; D remains ambiguous. V lost 1 base and J lost 5, with 11 bases in between. This CDR3 has 14 amino acids. CDR1 and CDR2 (germline): LGHNA, YSLEER. The CDR3 loop is CASSQGDTFTEAFF. The CDR3 nucleotides read TGCGCCAGCAGCCAAGGGGATACGTTTACTGAAGCTTTCTTT.

The genes are TRBV7-3 and TRBJ2-3; 11 bases align to TRBD2. Germline CDR1 is SGHTA and CDR2 is FQGTGA. The CDR3 loop spans 15 amino acids. Germline trimming cut 5 bases from V and 4 bases from J; bases unmatched to any gene: 5. CDR3 amino acids: CASSLLAGASDTQYF. In DNA form, the CDR3 reads TGTGCCAGCAGCCTACTAGCGGGGGCATCAGATACGCAGTATTTT.

This clone showed up just a few times. V is TRBV28 and J is TRBJ2-5; 12 positions match TRBD1. Germline V CDR1 and CDR2: MDHEN, SYDVKM. The CDR3 contains 16 residues. The junction had 4 bases not matched to a gene; V was cut back by 0 bases and J by 5 bases. CDR3 residues: CASSLWGTGGSETQYF. Here the CDR3 DNA reads TGTGCCAGCAGTTTATGGGGGACAGGGGGCTCGGAGACCCAGTACTTC.

This clone has just a few counts. In DNA, the CDR3 is TGTGCCTGGAGTGCGGGAACAGGGGACGGGGAGCTGTTTTTT. It translates to CAWSAGTGDGELFF. The chain carries TRBV30 and TRBJ2-2, with 7 positions matching TRBD1. The CDR3 is 14 residues long. Germline CDR1 is GTSNPN and CDR2 is SVGIG (reference sequence). The V and J ends lost 1 base and 7 bases, in that order; junction bases with no gene match: 6.

The genes are TRBV7-9 and TRBJ2-3, with 7 bases that match TRBD2. V shed 0 bases and J 1 base; nucleotides not matched to a gene: 13. The length of the CDR3 is 19 residues. CDR1 is SEHNR, CDR2 FQNEAQ, per germline (reference sequence). Here the CDR3 DNA reads TGTGCCAGCAGCTTAGCCACCTCCCCGCAGCGGGGAGGCACAGATACGCAGTATTTT. It codes for CASSLATSPQRGGTDTQYF.

The V and J genes are TRBV2 and TRBJ1-5, with 8 bases fitting TRBD1. Germline V CDR1 and CDR2: SNHLY, FYNNEI. After removal of 6 bases from V and 11 bases from J, the junction contained 6 bases not matched to a gene. The length of the CDR3 is 12 residues. The CDR3 sequence is CASRVTGGTQHF. The CDR3 nucleotides read TGTGCCAGCAGAGTAACAGGGGGAACCCAGCATTTT.

The chain carries TRBV5-1 and TRBJ2-7; 10 bases agree with TRBD1. The length of the CDR3 is 16 residues. Germline V gene data show CDR1 as SGHRS and CDR2 as YFSETQ. V was pared by 4 bases and J by 0 bases, with 7 bases of the junction left unmatched. Written as DNA, the CDR3 is TGCGCCAGCAGCGTATCCGGGACAGGGGCCTCCTACGAGCAGTACTTC. Protein: CASSVSGTGASYEQYF. Looking up the rest from reference TRBV5-1 and TRBJ2-7 gives the full variable domain: KAGVTQTPRYLIKTRGQQVTLSCSPISGHRSVSWYQQTPGQGLQFLFEYFSETQRNKGNFPGRFSGRQFSNSRSEMNVSTLELGDSALYLCASSVSGTGASYEQYFGPGTRLTVT.

This clone was seen only a few times. The V and J genes are TRBV29-1 and TRBJ2-1, with 8 bases identical to TRBD2. J was trimmed by 8 bases and V by 7 bases; bases with no gene match: 19. Germline-derived CDR1 and CDR2 are SQVTM and ANQGSEA. CDR3 length equals 16 residues. The CDR3 loop reads CSGSSGGGGRVDEQFF. The CDR3 DNA reads TGCAGCGGCTCCTCCGGGGGCGGGGGGAGAGTTGATGAGCAGTTCTTC.

This clone turned up a few times. V usage is TRBV13 and J usage is TRBJ1-1, with D hard to call. V lost 5 bases and J lost 3, with 7 bases in between. The germline V gene has CDR1 PRHDT and CDR2 FYEKMQ (reference sequence). The CDR3 spans 12 residues. This CDR3 is CASSPRDTEAFF. For the CDR3, the DNA is TGTGCCAGCAGCCCGAGGGACACTGAAGCTTTCTTT. Drawing the rest from reference TRBV13 and TRBJ1-1, the complete variable domain is AAGVIQSPRHLIKEKRETATLKCYPIPRHDTVYWYQQGPGQDPQFLISFYEKMQSDKGSIPDRFSAQQFSDYHSELNMSSLELGDSALYFCASSPRDTEAFFGQGTRLTVV.

V usage is TRBV7-3 and J usage is TRBJ2-5; D not certain. CDR3 length: 14 amino acids. Germline values: CDR1 SGHTA, CDR2 FQGTGA. The ends were cut back, 2 bases at V and 5 bases at J, with 12 bases in the middle. In DNA, the CDR3 is TGTGCCAGCAGCTTAGGAGTAGGGTCGGAGACCCAGTACTTC. Amino acids: CASSLGVGSETQYF.

The chain combines TRBV14 with TRBJ1-3; D call uncertain. The CDR3 runs 14 residues. The ends were cut back, 1 base at V and 5 bases at J, with 9 bases in the middle. Germline-derived CDR1 and CDR2 are SGHDN and FVKESK. CDR3 region: CASSQVDLRNTIYF. The CDR3 bases are TGTGCCAGCAGCCAAGTAGACCTTAGAAACACCATATATTTT. The full variable domain, rest sourced from reference TRBV14 and TRBJ1-3, is EAGVTQFPSHSVIEKGQTVTLRCDPISGHDNLYWYRRVMGKEIKFLLHFVKESKQDESGMPNNRFLAERTGGTYSTLKVQPAELEDSGVYFCASSQVDLRNTIYFGEGSWLTVV.

The gene calls are TRBV6-1 and TRBJ2-7, with 8 bases that match TRBD1. Germline-derived CDR1 and CDR2 are MNHNS and SASEGT. The junction had 10 bases not matched to a gene; V was cut back by 9 bases and J by 3 bases. The CDR3 runs to 14 residues. The CDR3 nucleotides read TGTGCCAGTGAACTGGGACAGGCCCTCTACGAGCAGTACTTC. It yields the protein CASELGQALYEQYF.